Following are 18 T cell receptor beta chains from one sample sequenced in a study of T-cell reconstitution after alpha-beta-depleted transplantation in children. Unique molecular identifiers were incorporated into the prepared TCRbeta library. One entry per CDR3 protein results from TCRdb running MiXCR on the PCR reads. The repertoire consists of 600,000 or so distinct CDR3 sequences, with roughly 24% occurring once and the leading ten covering roughly 15%. Sequenced here: PBMCs, mostly from graft donor cells, sampled 360 days after TCRalphabeta/CD19-depleted stem cell transplant. The source is a boy under three years old who had a stem cell transplant for acute myeloid leukemia, so the T cells may come from the graft donor.

V and J are TRBV3-1 and TRBJ2-1; D assignment may be TRBD1 or TRBD2 (5 bases each). Germline CDR1 LGHDT, CDR2 YNNKEL (reference sequence). V lost 1 base and J 8 bases, leaving 12 bases between the germline ends. The CDR3 consists of 14 residues. In nucleotides, the CDR3 is TGTGCCAGCAGCCAAGCGGGGCCAAACGATGAGCAGTTCTTC. It specifies CASSQAGPNDEQFF.

This clonotype was seen at least ten times. The V call is TRBV12-3 or TRBV12-4, the J call TRBJ1-6, with D unresolved. V lost 8 bases and J lost 12, with 17 bases in between. This CDR3 has 13 amino acids. The CDR3 sequence is CASFDGNSGPLHF. The DNA for the CDR3 is TGTGCCAGCTTCGACGGGAATTCAGGACCCCTCCACTTT.

Ten or more counts support this clonotype. This sequence joins TRBV7-2 and TRBJ2-7, with D uncertain. V gave up 5 bases and J gave up 3 bases, with 17 bases separating them. The CDR3 spans 15 residues. Looked up from germline, CDR1 is SGHTA and CDR2 is FQGNSA. The CDR3 loop is CASSTHFTSVYEQYF. CDR3 coding DNA: TGTGCCAGCAGCACCCATTTTACTTCTGTCTACGAGCAGTACTTC.

This clonotype was counted a few times. This chain links TRBV12-3 or TRBV12-4 with TRBJ2-7; D uncertain. This CDR3 region has 15 residues. Trimming took 1 base from V and 0 from J, leaving 10 bases between them. The CDR3: CASSLGQPLSYEQYF. DNA of the CDR3: TGTGCCAGCAGTTTAGGGCAGCCCCTCTCCTACGAGCAGTACTTC.

This clonotype was detected a few times. The gene calls are TRBV20-1 and TRBJ1-3, with a weak D call TRBD1 (5 bases). V was pared by 1 base and J by 0 bases, with 10 bases between. The length of the CDR3 is 15 residues. CDR1 DFQATT and CDR2 SNEGSKA come from the germline V gene (reference sequence). The CDR3 loop reads CSARVGRSSGNTIYF. CDR3 nucleotides: TGCAGTGCTAGAGTGGGACGCAGCTCTGGAAACACCATATATTTT.

V and J are TRBV12-3 or TRBV12-4 and TRBJ2-1, with D unresolved. With 3 bases removed from V and 5 bases from J, the gap between germline ends came to 14 bases. The CDR3 extends over 15 amino acids. The CDR3 DNA reads as TGTGCCAGCAGTTTCGTAGCAGCGCCGGACAATGAGCAGTTCTTC. This sequence encodes CASSFVAAPDNEQFF.

The chain combines TRBV7-9 with TRBJ2-7, with 9 positions matching TRBD1. Germline lookup yields CDR1 SEHNR and CDR2 FQNEAQ (reference sequence). CDR3 length: 14 residues. With 5 bases clipped from V and 5 bases from J, the junction kept 7 bases outside the gene matches. The CDR3 region is CASSPRGTGNEQYF. As DNA, the CDR3 is TGTGCCAGCAGCCCCCGAGGGACAGGGAACGAGCAGTACTTC.

V is TRBV20-1 and J is TRBJ2-1, with D uncertain. CDR1 is DFQATT, CDR2 SNEGSKA, per germline (reference sequence). This CDR3 has 17 amino acids. Trimming pared 5 bases from V and 2 bases from J, leaving 22 bases between. The CDR3 coding sequence is TGCAGTGCTCAAGCCCGTTCAAGGGCAATCACCTACAATGAGCAGTTCTTC. Its translation is CSAQARSRAITYNEQFF.

This clonotype came up a few times. This sequence joins TRBV9 and TRBJ2-2; the D gene could be TRBD1 or TRBD2 (5 bases each). The ends were cut back, 5 bases at V and 4 bases at J, with 12 bases in the middle. The CDR3 is 14 amino acids. The germline CDR1 and CDR2 sequences are SGDLS and YYNGEE. CDR3 sequence: CASRRDLSTGELFF. CDR3 DNA: TGTGCCAGCAGACGGGACCTCAGCACCGGGGAGCTGTTTTTT.

This clonotype has only a few counts. The V and J genes are TRBV7-6 and TRBJ2-5; TRBD1 or TRBD2 may be the D gene (5 bases each). Germline V CDR1 and CDR2: SGHVS, FNYEAQ. V lost 3 bases and J lost 1, with 12 bases in between. The CDR3 is 15 amino acids. CDR3 coding DNA: TGTGCCAGCAGCTTCATCCGGGACGTCCAAGAGACCCAGTACTTC. It encodes CASSFIRDVQETQYF.

The chain couples TRBV9 to TRBJ2-3; D ambiguous. The V and J ends lost 0 bases and 10 bases respectively, with 9 bases between them. CDR3 length: 12 residues. Germline V gives CDR1 SGDLS, CDR2 YYNGEE. Written as DNA, the CDR3 is TGTGCCAGCAGCGTAGTAGGGAAGGCGCAGTATTTT. It codes for CASSVVGKAQYF.

This clonotype was picked up a small number of times. The chain carries TRBV5-1 and TRBJ2-3, with D perhaps matching TRBD2 (6 bases). The V and J ends lost 1 base and 4 bases respectively, with 22 bases between them. The CDR3 has 18 residues. Looked up from germline, CDR1 is SGHRS and CDR2 is YFSETQ. The CDR3 nucleotides read TGCGCCAGCAGCTTGAATGGGCTGAAAGGGAGGTTTTCAGATACGCAGTATTTT. Encoded protein: CASSLNGLKGRFSDTQYF.

The chain carries TRBV7-2 and TRBJ2-5; the D is unclear. Germline values: CDR1 SGHTA, CDR2 FQGNSA. V was pared by 5 bases and J by 5 bases, with 12 bases between. The CDR3 is 13 residues long. The CDR3 reads CASSPREVETQYF. In nucleotides, the CDR3 is TGTGCCAGCAGCCCTCGAGAGGTGGAGACCCAGTACTTC. Drawing the rest from reference TRBV7-2 and TRBJ2-5, the complete variable domain is GAGVSQSPSNKVTEKGKDVELRCDPISGHTALYWYRQSLGQGLEFLIYFQGNSAPDKSGLPSDRFSAERTGGSVSTLTIQRTQQEDSAVYLCASSPREVETQYFGPGTRLLVL.

This clonotype was recorded a few times. V is TRBV25-1 and J is TRBJ2-3; a weak D match, TRBD1 (6 bases). The V and J ends lost 6 bases and 4 bases respectively, with 20 bases between them. There are 16 residues in the CDR3. Germline-derived CDR1 and CDR2 are MGHDK and SYGVNS. The CDR3 loop is CASSPLQGWGPDTQYF. CDR3 nucleotide sequence: TGTGCCAGCAGCCCGTTACAGGGTTGGGGCCCAGATACGCAGTATTTT.

This clonotype was counted between two and nine times. The V call is TRBV6-1, the J call TRBJ2-7, with D unclear. Trimming took off 6 bases at V and 5 bases at J, with 17 bases between the two ends. Germline V gene data show CDR1 as MNHNS and CDR2 as SASEGT. This CDR3 has 14 amino acids. The CDR3 nucleotides read TGTGCCAGCAGCTTCAATCCCGATATGGACGAGCAGTACTTC. Its translation is CASSFNPDMDEQYF.

This clonotype has a count of ten or more. The chain joins TRBV28 to TRBJ1-2; TRBD1 matches 10 bases. The CDR3 is 13 residues long. Germline CDR1 MDHEN, CDR2 SYDVKM. Unmatched junction bases numbered 4, after V lost 6 bases and J lost 6 bases. The CDR3 here is CASRPGTGDGYTF. For the CDR3, the DNA is TGTGCCAGCAGACCCGGGACAGGGGATGGCTACACCTTC.

This clonotype was detected only a few times. The chain combines TRBV20-1 with TRBJ1-6; D possibly corresponds to TRBD1 (6 bases). The V gene lost 5 bases and the J gene lost 8 bases, with 19 bases spanning the gap. The CDR3 has 15 amino acids. The germline CDR1 and CDR2 sequences are DFQATT and SNEGSKA (reference sequence). The CDR3 protein is CSAQTPGHRDSPLHF. The DNA for the CDR3 is TGCAGTGCTCAAACGCCGGGACACCGAGATTCACCCCTCCACTTT.

The V call is TRBV7-2, the J call TRBJ2-2, with D unresolved. The CDR3 spans 14 residues. Germline CDR1 reads SGHTA; CDR2 reads FQGNSA. V shed 1 base and J shed 6 bases, with 9 bases lying between them. CDR3 in DNA: TGTGCCAGCAGCTTAGAGTCGCTCGCCGGGGAGCTGTTTTTT. Translation: CASSLESLAGELFF.